This T cell receptor beta chain was documented in a study of lymphopenia after photon versus proton radiotherapy. After removal of 7 bases from V and 2 bases from J, the junction contained 7 bases not matched to a gene. This CDR3 has 14 amino acids. The germline gives CDR1 SGHVS, CDR2 FNYEAQ. TCRdb's table, derived via immunoSEQ multiplex PCR, lists solely in-frame clones and lacks some. The table records some 40,000 clones, 85% to 90% of them present only once. Findings and caveats of the study: Survival link was tested only in deceased patients; proton benefit remains a possibility. Under photons, naive T cells and diversity fell while effector/memory populations rose.

On this clone: What it binds is not known.

The sequence derives from a woman aged 70 to 79 with pancreatic cancer. Some clones in this sample may be carry-over from other donors' samples. Sequenced material: peripheral blood, taken from a patient treated with proton-based radiotherapy. The gene calls are TRBV7-6 and TRBJ2-5; 7 bases map to TRBD2. The CDR3 DNA follows: TGTGCCAGCACCCGGGACTACTCACAAGAGACCCAGTACTTC. Translating it yields CASTRDYSQETQYF.